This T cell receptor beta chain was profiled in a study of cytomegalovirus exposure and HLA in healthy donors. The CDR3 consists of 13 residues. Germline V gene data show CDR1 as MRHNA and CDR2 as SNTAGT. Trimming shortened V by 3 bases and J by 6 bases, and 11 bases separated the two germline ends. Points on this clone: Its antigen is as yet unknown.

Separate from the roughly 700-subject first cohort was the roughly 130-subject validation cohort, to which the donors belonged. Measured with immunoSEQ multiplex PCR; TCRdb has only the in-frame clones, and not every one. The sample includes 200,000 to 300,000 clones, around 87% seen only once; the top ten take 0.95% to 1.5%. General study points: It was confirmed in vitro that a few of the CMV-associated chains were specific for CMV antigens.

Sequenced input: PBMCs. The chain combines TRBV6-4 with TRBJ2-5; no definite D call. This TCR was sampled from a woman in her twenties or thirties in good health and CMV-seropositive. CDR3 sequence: CASSESPGQTQYF. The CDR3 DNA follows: TGTGCCAGCAGTGAATCCCCCGGTCAGACCCAGTACTTC.